The 32 T cell receptor beta chains listed next were all sequenced from one sample in a study of cytomegalovirus exposure and HLA in healthy donors. The primer mix had 60 Vbeta and 13 Jbeta primers. Produced via immunoSEQ multiplex PCR; TCRdb's table is partial and in-frame only. The sample records over 150,000 clones, just over 75% being singletons. What was sequenced was PBMCs. The receptors were sampled from a woman aged 55-70 years in good health and CMV-seropositive.

DNA for the CDR3: TGTGCCAGCGACAGGGGGCTCTCCTACGAGCAGTACTTC. Its translation: CASDRGLSYEQYF. The chain has TRBV2 and TRBJ2-7; 10 nucleotides agree with TRBD1. The CDR3 sequence is 13 residues long. Unmatched junction bases numbered 1, after V lost 8 bases and J lost 0 bases. Germline loops: CDR1 SNHLY, CDR2 FYNNEI. The full variable domain, its missing parts supplied by reference TRBV2 and TRBJ2-7, is EPEVTQTPSHQVTQMGQEVILRCVPISNHLYFYWYRQILGQKVEFLVSFYNNEISEKSEIFDDQFSVERPDGSNFTLKIRSTKLEDSAMYFCASDRGLSYEQYFGPGTRLTVT.

The chain carries TRBV10-3 and TRBJ1-2; possibly TRBD1 for D (5 bases). The CDR3 totals 12 residues. Germline V gene sequence: CDR1 ENHRY, CDR2 SYGVKD. Trimming cost V 10 bases and J 8 bases, with 17 bases left between them. CDR3: CATQTGGGGYTF. The CDR3 DNA is TGTGCCACCCAAACGGGGGGAGGAGGCTACACCTTC.

V is TRBV30 and J is TRBJ2-3, with 10 bases lining up with TRBD2. Germline V gives CDR1 GTSNPN, CDR2 SVGIG (reference sequence). V shed 0 bases and J 2 bases; nucleotides not matched to a gene: 11. The CDR3 has 18 amino acids. CDR3 in amino acids: CAWSVVRGSGRSTDTQYF. The CDR3 DNA is TGTGCCTGGAGTGTAGTACGAGGTAGCGGGAGGTCCACAGATACGCAGTATTTT.

The rearrangement links TRBV19 to TRBJ2-1, with 10 nucleotides matching TRBD1. The trim removed 0 bases at V and 8 bases at J, leaving 10 bases unmatched. Germline-derived CDR1 and CDR2 are LNHDA and SQIVND (reference sequence). The CDR3 sequence is 17 residues long. The CDR3 here is CASSIDRGTGVIDEQFF. The CDR3 DNA reads as TGTGCCAGTAGTATAGATCGTGGGACAGGGGTAATTGATGAGCAGTTCTTC.

V gene TRBV6-1 combines with J gene TRBJ1-4; TRBD1 matches at 9 bases. CDR3 length: 13 residues. V lost 8 bases and J lost 5; bases outside the gene matches: 3. The germline CDR1 and CDR2 sequences are MNHNS and SASEGT. The DNA of the CDR3 is TGTGCCAGCGGCGGGACAGGGAATGAAAAACTGTTTTTT. Its translation is CASGGTGNEKLFF.

V is TRBV28 and J is TRBJ2-2; no firm D call. There are 11 residues in the CDR3. The germline CDR1 and CDR2 sequences are MDHEN and SYDVKM. With 4 bases removed from V and 5 bases from J, the gap between germline ends came to 2 bases. CDR3 region: CASSSTGELFF. In DNA form, the CDR3 reads TGTGCCAGCAGTTCAACCGGGGAGCTGTTTTTT.

This clone was observed a few times. This chain's CDR3 is CASGHRSGANVLTF. The CDR3 nucleotides are TGTGCCAGCGGACACCGCTCTGGGGCCAACGTCCTGACTTTC. The V gene is TRBV7-3, the J gene TRBJ2-6; the D gene is possibly TRBD1 (5 bases). The V end was cut by 8 bases, the J end by 0 bases, with 8 bases between. CDR3 length: 14 residues. From germline, CDR1 is SGHTA and CDR2 FQGTGA.

This chain uses TRBV6-5 with TRBJ1-6, with no clear D. Germline V gives CDR1 MNHEY, CDR2 SVGAGI. This CDR3 is 16 amino acids long. V lost 4 bases and J 7 bases, leaving 17 bases between the germline ends. The CDR3: CASSSAREGLNSPLHF. DNA for the CDR3: TGTGCCAGCAGTTCGGCCCGGGAGGGATTGAATTCACCCCTCCACTTT.

The genes are TRBV5-1 and TRBJ2-7; 8 positions match TRBD1. After removal of 4 bases from V and 5 bases from J, the junction contained 11 bases not matched to a gene. Germline CDR1 SGHRS, CDR2 YFSETQ. The CDR3 runs to 15 residues. CDR3 loop: CASSGKTGAWDEQYF. CDR3 in DNA: TGCGCCAGCAGCGGAAAGACAGGGGCCTGGGACGAGCAGTACTTC.

The chain combines TRBV27 with TRBJ1-5, with D uncertain. Germline CDR1 MNHEY, CDR2 SMNVEV (reference sequence). There are 13 residues in the CDR3. Between the trimmed V and J ends, which lost 0 bases and 8 bases, there was a span of 8 bases. The CDR3 DNA is TGTGCCAGCAGTTTATCCCACTTTGAGCCCCAGCATTTT. Its protein is CASSLSHFEPQHF.

The chain has TRBV14 and TRBJ1-1; D gene unclear. The CDR3 runs 14 residues. CDR1 SGHDN and CDR2 FVKESK come from the germline V gene. Trimming shortened V by 0 bases and J by 5 bases, and 10 bases separated the two germline ends. DNA for the CDR3: TGTGCCAGCAGCCAAGAACTATCGGGAACTGAAGCTTTCTTT. This sequence encodes CASSQELSGTEAFF. The full variable domain, rest sourced from reference TRBV14 and TRBJ1-1, is EAGVTQFPSHSVIEKGQTVTLRCDPISGHDNLYWYRRVMGKEIKFLLHFVKESKQDESGMPNNRFLAERTGGTYSTLKVQPAELEDSGVYFCASSQELSGTEAFFGQGTRLTVV.

This clone was detected once. The chain employs TRBV19 and TRBJ2-7; 8 bases agree with TRBD1. The CDR3 sequence is 16 residues long. CDR1 LNHDA and CDR2 SQIVND come from the germline V gene (reference sequence). Germline trimming cut 3 bases from V and 4 bases from J; bases unmatched to any gene: 11. Written as DNA, the CDR3 is TGTGCCAGTAGTATCGAGGTGACCAGGGGGCCTTACGAGCAGTACTTC. Translating it yields CASSIEVTRGPYEQYF. The whole variable domain, remainder taken from reference TRBV19 and TRBJ2-7, is DGGITQSPKYLFRKEGQNVTLSCEQNLNHDAMYWYRQDPGQGLRLIYYSQIVNDFQKGDIAEGYSVSREKKESFPLTVTSAQKNPTAFYLCASSIEVTRGPYEQYFGPGTRLTVT.

The chain links TRBV30 to TRBJ2-1; possible D gene TRBD2, 6 bases. The ends were cut back, 5 bases at V and 0 bases at J, with 11 bases in the middle. Germline CDR1 reads GTSNPN; CDR2 reads SVGIG (reference sequence). The CDR3 sequence is 14 residues long. CDR3 nucleotides: TGTGCCTGGCAACTAGCTAGCTCCTACAATGAGCAGTTCTTC. This translates into CAWQLASSYNEQFF. Full variable domain (remainder filled in from reference TRBV30 and TRBJ2-1): SQTIHQWPATLVQPVGSPLSLECTVEGTSNPNLYWYRQAAGRGLQLLFYSVGIGQISSEVPQNLSASRPQDRQFILSSKKLLLSDSGFYLCAWQLASSYNEQFFGPGTRLTVL.

This chain joins TRBV7-3 and TRBJ2-5, with D possibly TRBD2 on 6 matching bases. Trimming removed 4 bases from V and 3 bases from J, with 12 bases in between. From germline, CDR1 is SGHTA and CDR2 FQGTGA. This CDR3 has 14 residues. The CDR3 DNA reads as TGTGCCAGCAGCTCGACTAGAGGGGAAGAGACCCAGTACTTC. It codes for CASSSTRGEETQYF.

The V gene is TRBV5-1, the J gene TRBJ2-5; 9 bases fit TRBD2. V shed 1 base and J 6 bases; nucleotides not matched to a gene: 10. The CDR3 runs to 16 residues. The germline CDR1 and CDR2 sequences are SGHRS and YFSETQ. The CDR3 region is CASSLWAGGPEKTQYF. The CDR3 DNA sequence: TGCGCCAGCAGCTTGTGGGCGGGGGGGCCGGAAAAGACCCAGTACTTC.

The chain is built from TRBV7-2 and TRBJ1-1, with 8 bases identical to TRBD1. With V trimmed by 5 bases and J by 4 bases, 3 bases remained unmatched. From germline, CDR1 is SGHTA and CDR2 FQGNSA. The CDR3 is made up of 13 amino acids. In nucleotides, the CDR3 is TGTGCCAGCAGCCGCAGGGGGCTCACTGAAGCTTTCTTT. Protein sequence: CASSRRGLTEAFF.

The J gene is TRBJ2-7, the V gene TRBV14, with 9 bases matching TRBD1. Germline lookup yields CDR1 SGHDN and CDR2 FVKESK. CDR3 size: 17 residues. Trimming at V came to 1 base and at J to 5 bases, leaving 12 bases not matched to a gene. CDR3 region: CASSQASRDRVLHEQYF. As DNA, the CDR3 is TGTGCCAGCAGCCAAGCTTCCCGGGACAGGGTACTCCACGAGCAGTACTTC.

The chain employs TRBV7-9 and TRBJ1-2; 8 positions match TRBD1. Germline CDR1 is SEHNR and CDR2 is FQNEAQ (reference sequence). The junction had 4 bases not matched to a gene; V was cut back by 5 bases and J by 2 bases. The CDR3 is 14 amino acids. CDR3 nucleotides: TGTGCCAGCAGCATTCGGACAGGGAACTATGGCTACACCTTC. Encoded protein: CASSIRTGNYGYTF. The variable domain in full, with the rest retrieved from reference TRBV7-9 and TRBJ1-2, is DTGVSQNPRHKITKRGQNVTFRCDPISEHNRLYWYRQTLGQGPEFLTYFQNEAQLEKSRLLSDRFSAERPKGSFSTLEIQRTEQGDSAMYLCASSIRTGNYGYTFGSGTRLTVV.

This chain links TRBV13 with TRBJ2-7; D is uncertain. Germline-derived CDR1 and CDR2 are PRHDT and FYEKMQ (reference sequence). This CDR3 spans 13 amino acids. Trimming removed 1 base from V and 7 bases from J, with 11 bases in between. The DNA for the CDR3 is TGTGCCAGCAGCTTAGCTCTAGGTAGTGAGCAGTACTTC. This encodes CASSLALGSEQYF.

The chain is built from TRBV29-1 and TRBJ2-5; D perhaps matches TRBD1 (6 bases). Trimming pared 4 bases from V and 1 base from J, leaving 16 bases between. Germline V gene lookup returns CDR1 SQVTM and CDR2 ANQGSEA. The CDR3 covers 15 residues. CDR3 loop: CSVVRTAALQETQYF. In DNA form, the CDR3 reads TGCAGCGTTGTCCGGACAGCGGCTCTCCAAGAGACCCAGTACTTC.

The chain is built from TRBV7-6 and TRBJ1-6; D unresolved. Per germline, CDR1 SGHVS and CDR2 FNYEAQ. V dropped 5 bases and J dropped 0 bases, with 11 bases sitting between them. The CDR3 covers 16 residues. Here the CDR3 DNA reads TGTGCCAGCAGCGAAGGACTAAGCTCCTATAATTCACCCCTCCACTTT. It yields the protein CASSEGLSSYNSPLHF.

The J gene is TRBJ1-5, the V gene TRBV9, with D perhaps matching TRBD1 (5 bases). Germline V gene data show CDR1 as SGDLS and CDR2 as YYNGEE. The CDR3 has 16 residues. Trimming shortened V by 4 bases and J by 5 bases, and 19 bases separated the two germline ends. CDR3 protein: CASSNGGDSRYQPQHF. The CDR3 nucleotides read TGTGCCAGCAGCAACGGAGGGGACTCGAGGTATCAGCCCCAGCATTTT.

The chain has TRBV15 and TRBJ2-7; 9 bases agree with TRBD2. The length of the CDR3 is 16 residues. The germline V gene has CDR1 LNHNV and CDR2 YYDKDF (reference sequence). With 5 bases clipped from V and 0 bases from J, the junction kept 8 bases outside the gene matches. The CDR3 reads CATSRRLADDSYEQYF. The CDR3 DNA follows: TGTGCCACCAGCCGGAGACTAGCGGATGACTCCTACGAGCAGTACTTC.

This chain connects TRBV7-9 to TRBJ2-5, with D perhaps matching TRBD2 (6 bases). The DNA matches TRBJ2-7 better at its end, which makes the J call doubtful. Per the germline V gene, CDR1 is SEHNR and CDR2 is FQNEAQ (reference sequence). This CDR3 is 15 amino acids long. The chain's CDR3 is CASSPSGPLAYEQYF. Written as DNA, the CDR3 is TGTGCCAGCAGCCCAAGCGGGCCCCTAGCCTACGAGCAGTACTTC.

Only a few counts were recorded for this clone. The gene calls are TRBV29-1 and TRBJ2-7; 8 bases line up with TRBD1. This CDR3 contains 14 residues. The V gene end was trimmed by 4 bases and the J gene end by 7 bases; junction bases not matched to a gene: 12. The germline CDR1 and CDR2 sequences are SQVTM and ANQGSEA. CDR3 region: CSVAPGTGSSEQYF. CDR3 DNA sequence: TGCAGCGTTGCTCCAGGGACAGGTTCTTCGGAGCAGTACTTC.

This clone was observed a handful of times. The chain uses TRBV5-1 and TRBJ2-1; 9 bases fit TRBD1. The CDR3 is made up of 17 amino acids. Germline CDR1 is SGHRS and CDR2 is YFSETQ. Trimming at V came to 4 bases and at J to 7 bases, leaving 15 bases not matched to a gene. The CDR3 region is CASSPLVGQGTGNEQFF. Written as DNA, the CDR3 is TGCGCCAGCAGCCCCCTTGTCGGACAGGGGACGGGGAATGAGCAGTTCTTC.

Only a few counts were recorded for this clone. Other DNA sequences within the sample encode an identical CDR3. This sequence joins TRBV7-2 and TRBJ1-4; D gene ambiguous. CDR1 SGHTA and CDR2 FQGNSA come from the germline V gene. The CDR3 is 15 residues long. Trimming removed 3 bases from V and 0 bases from J, with 8 bases in between. The CDR3 reads CASSFSGTTNEKLFF. DNA for the CDR3: TGTGCCAGCAGCTTCTCCGGGACAACTAATGAAAAACTGTTTTTT.

Turning to this clone: Germline and junction disagree at one end, which may indicate a read error. The chain combines TRBV28 with TRBJ2-5; D perhaps matches TRBD2 (6 bases). Germline V CDR1 and CDR2: MDHEN, SYDVKM. This CDR3 is 14 amino acids long. CDR3: CAGSSDTGGETQYF. As DNA, the CDR3 is TGTGCCGGCAGTTCGGACACCGGAGGGGAGACCCAGTACTTC.

The chain is built from TRBV28 and TRBJ2-7; 16 bases are a match to TRBD2. Per germline, CDR1 MDHEN and CDR2 SYDVKM. The CDR3 has 16 amino acids. With 5 bases clipped from V and 4 bases from J, the junction kept 5 bases outside the gene matches. The CDR3 region is CASSTPGLAGGYEQYF. The CDR3 DNA reads as TGTGCCAGCAGTACCCCGGGACTAGCGGGAGGGTACGAGCAGTACTTC.

The V gene is TRBV30, the J gene TRBJ1-4; D is unclear. The CDR3 is made up of 12 amino acids. V was trimmed by 0 bases and J by 8 bases, leaving 7 bases between them. Per the germline V gene, CDR1 is GTSNPN and CDR2 is SVGIG (reference sequence). The CDR3: CAWSVSGEKLFF. CDR3 in DNA: TGTGCCTGGAGTGTCTCGGGAGAAAAACTGTTTTTT. The variable domain in full, with the rest retrieved from reference TRBV30 and TRBJ1-4, is SQTIHQWPATLVQPVGSPLSLECTVEGTSNPNLYWYRQAAGRGLQLLFYSVGIGQISSEVPQNLSASRPQDRQFILSSKKLLLSDSGFYLCAWSVSGEKLFFGSGTQLSVL.

As concerns this clone: This same CDR3 is encoded by further DNA sequences in the sample. The chain is built from TRBV5-1 and TRBJ1-1, with a weak D call TRBD1 (6 bases). Per germline, CDR1 SGHRS and CDR2 YFSETQ. V was trimmed by 3 bases and J by 5 bases, leaving 14 bases between them. The length of the CDR3 is 14 residues. The CDR3 protein is CASSSGRGGTEAFF. The CDR3 DNA is TGCGCCAGCAGCTCGGGCAGGGGTGGGACTGAAGCTTTCTTT.

V usage is TRBV9 and J usage is TRBJ1-3, with 8 bases matching TRBD1. V shed 2 bases and J 4 bases; nucleotides not matched to a gene: 5. From germline, CDR1 is SGDLS and CDR2 YYNGEE. The CDR3 has 15 residues. CDR3 in DNA: TGTGCCAGCAGCGTTCAGGGGGCTGGCGGAAACACCATATATTTT. This sequence encodes CASSVQGAGGNTIYF.